The sequence of this TCR beta chain was determined in a study of identical twins. There are a few counts of this clonotype. cDNA molecules carried unique molecular identifiers, and template switching added a universal primer site. MiXCR was run by TCRdb on the 5' RACE reads, yielding one entry per CDR3 protein. The table lists about 280,000 distinct CDR3 sequences, more than 6.5% of them singletons. Germline V gene lookup returns CDR1 SNHLY and CDR2 FYNNEI. This CDR3 has 13 amino acids. V lost 1 base and J 7 bases, leaving 11 bases between the germline ends. This same sample was also part of a study on yellow fever vaccine responses in identical twins. This second report adds: As reported, the vaccine T cell response of twins seemed partly convergent and partly personalized.

The receptor comes from a woman between 18 and 30 years old in good health. The sample taken for sequencing was memory (CD45RO+) T cells sorted from blood. The rearrangement uses TRBV2 and TRBJ2-7; D is uncertain. Here the CDR3 DNA reads TGTGCCAGCAGTGAAGAGGCTCCCCAGGAGCAGTACTTC. Translating gives CASSEEAPQEQYF. Supplemented by reference TRBV2 and TRBJ2-7, the full variable domain reads EPEVTQTPSHQVTQMGQEVILRCVPISNHLYFYWYRQILGQKVEFLVSFYNNEISEKSEIFDDQFSVERPDGSNFTLKIRSTKLEDSAMYFCASSEEAPQEQYFGPGTRLTVT.